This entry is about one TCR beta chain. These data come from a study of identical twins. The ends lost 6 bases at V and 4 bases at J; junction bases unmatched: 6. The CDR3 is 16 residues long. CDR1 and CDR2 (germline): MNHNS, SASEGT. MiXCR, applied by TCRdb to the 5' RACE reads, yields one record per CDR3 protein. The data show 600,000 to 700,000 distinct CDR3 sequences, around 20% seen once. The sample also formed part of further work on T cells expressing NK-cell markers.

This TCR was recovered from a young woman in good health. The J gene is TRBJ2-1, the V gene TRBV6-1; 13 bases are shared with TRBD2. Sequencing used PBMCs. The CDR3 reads CASRLMTSGGYNEQFF. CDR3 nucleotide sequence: TGTGCCAGCAGACTGATGACTAGCGGGGGGTACAATGAGCAGTTCTTC.